The 19 T cell receptor beta chains in this list originate from one sample, sequenced in a study of T cells in Graves' hyperthyroidism and ophthalmopathy (dated by TCRdb to between 2017 and 2020). The method behind the library was multiplex PCR. Sequenced on an Illumina HiSeq 2000. The TCR beta CDR3 regions were amplified from the RNA transcripts. For the first round of RT-PCR on the TCR CDR3, the HTBI primer set was used together with the Qiagen OneStep RT-PCR kit. TCRdb's own reprocessing of the public reads used fastp at Q25 and MiXCR and kept productive beta chains. Entries are consolidated by CDR3 protein sequence, retaining the most common genes and DNA. Recorded for this sample are over 500,000 distinct CDR3 sequences; roughly a sixth of them occurred a single time. Roughly 15% of the sample is held by the ten biggest clonotypes. The sequencing input was blood. The receptors here all came from a young woman with Graves' ophthalmopathy.

V is TRBV13 and J is TRBJ2-1; 10 positions agree with TRBD1. The CDR3 is made up of 15 amino acids. Germline values: CDR1 PRHDT, CDR2 FYEKMQ (reference sequence). The V segment lost 3 bases and the J segment 5 bases; nucleotides outside the gene matches: 4. The CDR3 reads CASSFLDRGHNEQFF. As DNA, the CDR3 is TGTGCCAGCAGCTTCCTTGACAGGGGGCACAATGAGCAGTTCTTC.

The chain combines TRBV7-9 with TRBJ2-2; no definite D call. This CDR3 is built from 16 residues. The V and J ends lost 1 base and 0 bases respectively, with 9 bases between them. The germline gives CDR1 SEHNR, CDR2 FQNEAQ (reference sequence). The DNA for the CDR3 is TGTGCCAGCAGCTTAGTTGGCAATCCGAACACCGGGGAGCTGTTTTTT. This encodes CASSLVGNPNTGELFF.

Notes on this clonotype: A read error may explain this, as a much larger clone is one base away. The gene calls are TRBV6-2 or TRBV6-3 and TRBJ2-1; the match to TRBD2 covers 7 bases. Germline values: CDR1 MNHEY, CDR2 SVGEGT. The CDR3 totals 17 residues. V lost 5 bases and J lost 6; bases outside the gene matches: 16. DNA of the CDR3: TGTGCCAGCAGTATAAACGCTCTGTGGGAGGGCATCAATGAGCAGTTCTTC. This encodes CASSINALWEGINEQFF.

This clonotype showed up many times. The rearrangement joins TRBV2 to TRBJ2-5; 8 bases agree with TRBD2. This CDR3 contains 13 residues. Germline trimming cut 11 bases from V and 4 bases from J; bases unmatched to any gene: 9. Germline V gene lookup returns CDR1 SNHLY and CDR2 FYNNEI. The CDR3 DNA reads as TGTGCCCGGTCCGGGCTAGCGGGAGAGACCCAGTACTTC. This sequence encodes CARSGLAGETQYF.

This clonotype was observed at least ten times. V usage is TRBV6-1 and J usage is TRBJ2-7; D is undetermined. Germline-derived CDR1 and CDR2 are MNHNS and SASEGT. This CDR3 comprises 14 residues. Trimming took 3 bases from V and 0 from J, leaving 9 bases between them. CDR3 residues: CASSDPSSSYEQYF. CDR3 DNA sequence: TGTGCCAGCAGTGACCCGTCATCCTCCTACGAGCAGTACTTC.

This clonotype has at least ten counts. V gene TRBV7-2 combines with J gene TRBJ2-6, with a possible D match to TRBD1 (5 bases). V was trimmed by 6 bases and J by 5 bases, leaving 14 bases between them. CDR3 size: 15 residues. Germline CDR1 SGHTA, CDR2 FQGNSA. This CDR3 is CASSFRVSRANVLTF. CDR3 nucleotide sequence: TGTGCCAGCAGTTTCAGGGTGTCTAGGGCCAACGTCCTGACTTTC.

Here the CDR3 reads CASSLRIRDRGYRKVEAFF. CDR3 bases: TGTGCCAGCAGTTTGCGGATCCGGGACAGGGGTTATCGCAAGGTTGAAGCTTTCTTT. The chain has TRBV28 and TRBJ1-1; 10 bases are a match to TRBD1. J gave up 7 bases and V 3 bases, and 20 bases lay outside the gene matches. Germline V gene sequence: CDR1 MDHEN, CDR2 SYDVKM. The CDR3 loop spans 19 amino acids.

In regard to this clonotype: This may stem from a read error, because a much larger clone lies one nucleotide away. CDR3 DNA: TGTGCCAGCAGTCTTAAGTGGGAGCAGTTCTTC. This sequence encodes CASSLKWEQFF. The chain uses TRBV2 and TRBJ2-1, with D unresolved. Trimming took off 5 bases at V and 10 bases at J, with 9 bases between the two ends. The CDR3 extends over 11 amino acids. Germline-derived CDR1 and CDR2 are SNHLY and FYNNEI.

This clonotype has a handful of counts. The chain is built from TRBV20-1 and TRBJ2-7; a possible D gene is TRBD2 (6 bases). Germline V gene sequence: CDR1 DFQATT, CDR2 SNEGSKA (reference sequence). Trimming removed 5 bases at V and 0 bases at J, with 11 bases between. The CDR3 totals 13 residues. CDR3 region: CSARDSPSYEQYF. CDR3 DNA sequence: TGCAGTGCTCGGGACTCCCCCTCCTACGAGCAGTACTTC.

V usage is TRBV28 and J usage is TRBJ2-7, with D possibly TRBD1 on 5 matching bases. Trimming cost V 6 bases and J 6 bases, with 15 bases left between them. The CDR3 is 13 residues long. CDR1 MDHEN and CDR2 SYDVKM come from the germline V gene. The CDR3 sequence: CASSSSPGFEQYF. The CDR3 coding sequence is TGTGCCAGCAGCAGTTCTCCAGGGTTCGAGCAGTACTTC.

This clonotype was seen ten or more times. This rearrangement joins TRBV6-1 to TRBJ1-6; 7 bases line up with TRBD1. J was trimmed by 8 bases and V by 5 bases; bases with no gene match: 9. Germline V lookup: CDR1 MNHNS, CDR2 SASEGT. The CDR3 covers 15 residues. CDR3 amino acids: CASSYLGTAYSPLHF. In DNA form, the CDR3 reads TGTGCCAGCAGTTATCTGGGGACAGCCTATTCACCCCTCCACTTT.

This clonotype was counted once. The V call is TRBV2, the J call TRBJ2-7; 10 positions match TRBD2. CDR1 and CDR2 from the germline V gene are SNHLY and FYNNEI. J lost 2 bases, V lost 7 bases, and 5 bases had no gene match. The CDR3 contains 14 residues. This CDR3 is CASKTSGRAYEQYF. The CDR3 bases are TGTGCCAGCAAAACAAGCGGGAGGGCCTACGAGCAGTACTTC. The full variable domain, its missing parts supplied by reference TRBV2 and TRBJ2-7, is EPEVTQTPSHQVTQMGQEVILRCVPISNHLYFYWYRQILGQKVEFLVSFYNNEISEKSEIFDDQFSVERPDGSNFTLKIRSTKLEDSAMYFCASKTSGRAYEQYFGPGTRLTVT.

On this clonotype itself: One base away lies a much larger clone, so this may be a sequencing read error. This chain links TRBV28 with TRBJ2-1, with 9 bases matching TRBD1. V lost 3 bases and J lost 2; bases outside the gene matches: 8. CDR3 length: 17 residues. Germline V gene lookup returns CDR1 MDHEN and CDR2 SYDVKM. Written as DNA, the CDR3 is TGTGCCAGCAGTTTGATTGGGTGGACAGGGGCCTACAATGAGCAGTTCTTC. It specifies CASSLIGWTGAYNEQFF.

As regards this clonotype: One end of the junction does not line up with germline, which may come from a read error. The chain joins TRBV5-4 to TRBJ1-6, with D unresolved. The CDR3 length is 16 residues. CDR1 is SGHNT, CDR2 YYREEE, per germline (reference sequence). CDR3 nucleotide sequence: TGTGCCAGCAGCCGAACGCCGGACCAACATAATTCGCCCCTCCACTTT. Protein product: CASSRTPDQHNSPLHF.

This clonotype turned up a few times. A much larger clone sits a single nucleotide away, making a read error possible. The chain uses TRBV11-2 and TRBJ1-1; D is unclear. Germline-derived CDR1 and CDR2 are SGHAT and FQNNGV. The CDR3 runs to 14 residues. CDR3 sequence reads: CASSSLLGNAEAFF. CDR3 DNA sequence: TGTGCCAGCAGCTCTCTCCTGGGGAACGCTGAAGCTTTCTTT.

This clonotype was seen many times. The chain employs TRBV28 and TRBJ2-7; D not certain. Trimming stripped 2 bases from V and 3 bases from J, with 11 bases between. Germline CDR1 is MDHEN and CDR2 is SYDVKM. The CDR3 length is 14 residues. The CDR3 sequence: CASSLGQILYEQYF. Here the CDR3 DNA reads TGTGCCAGCAGTTTAGGGCAGATCCTCTACGAGCAGTACTTC.

This clonotype has only a few counts. The chain uses TRBV9 and TRBJ1-5; D perhaps matches TRBD1 (5 bases). There are 13 residues in the CDR3. Germline assignment: CDR1 SGDLS and CDR2 YYNGEE. V was trimmed by 0 bases and J by 6 bases, leaving 7 bases between them. The CDR3 region has the DNA TGTGCCAGCAGCGTAGGGGGGACTCAGCCCCAGCATTTT. It codes for CASSVGGTQPQHF.

This clonotype was picked up many times. The rearrangement uses TRBV20-1 and TRBJ1-6; D is ambiguous. The V and J ends lost 5 bases and 3 bases respectively, with 11 bases between them. This CDR3 comprises 14 residues. From germline, CDR1 is DFQATT and CDR2 SNEGSKA (reference sequence). CDR3 DNA sequence: TGCAGTGCTCCCTCCGGGGACTATAATTCACCCCTCCACTTT. Its protein product is CSAPSGDYNSPLHF.

In its sample, this clonotype was seen many times. V gene TRBV11-2 combines with J gene TRBJ1-6; D remains unclear. CDR3 length: 16 amino acids. V was trimmed by 7 bases and J by 5 bases, leaving 18 bases between them. The germline V gene has CDR1 SGHAT and CDR2 FQNNGV. The CDR3 loop reads CASTLTSDINNSPLHF. CDR3 DNA sequence: TGTGCCAGCACCTTGACATCGGATATAAATAATTCACCCCTCCACTTT.